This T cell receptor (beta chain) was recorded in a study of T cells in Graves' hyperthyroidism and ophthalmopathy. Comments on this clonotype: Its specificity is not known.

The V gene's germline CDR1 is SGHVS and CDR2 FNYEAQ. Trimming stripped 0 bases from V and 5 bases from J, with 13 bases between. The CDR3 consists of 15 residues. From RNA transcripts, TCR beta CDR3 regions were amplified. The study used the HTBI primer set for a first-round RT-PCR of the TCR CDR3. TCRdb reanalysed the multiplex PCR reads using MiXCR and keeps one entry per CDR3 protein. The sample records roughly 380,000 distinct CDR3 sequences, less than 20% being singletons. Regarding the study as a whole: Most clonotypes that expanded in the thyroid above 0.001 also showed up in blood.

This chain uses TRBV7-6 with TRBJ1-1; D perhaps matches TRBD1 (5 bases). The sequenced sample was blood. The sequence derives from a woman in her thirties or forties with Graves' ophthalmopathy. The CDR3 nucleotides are TGTGCCAGCAGCTTAGCGCAGGGTTCTCGGACTGAAGCTTTCTTT. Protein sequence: CASSLAQGSRTEAFF.